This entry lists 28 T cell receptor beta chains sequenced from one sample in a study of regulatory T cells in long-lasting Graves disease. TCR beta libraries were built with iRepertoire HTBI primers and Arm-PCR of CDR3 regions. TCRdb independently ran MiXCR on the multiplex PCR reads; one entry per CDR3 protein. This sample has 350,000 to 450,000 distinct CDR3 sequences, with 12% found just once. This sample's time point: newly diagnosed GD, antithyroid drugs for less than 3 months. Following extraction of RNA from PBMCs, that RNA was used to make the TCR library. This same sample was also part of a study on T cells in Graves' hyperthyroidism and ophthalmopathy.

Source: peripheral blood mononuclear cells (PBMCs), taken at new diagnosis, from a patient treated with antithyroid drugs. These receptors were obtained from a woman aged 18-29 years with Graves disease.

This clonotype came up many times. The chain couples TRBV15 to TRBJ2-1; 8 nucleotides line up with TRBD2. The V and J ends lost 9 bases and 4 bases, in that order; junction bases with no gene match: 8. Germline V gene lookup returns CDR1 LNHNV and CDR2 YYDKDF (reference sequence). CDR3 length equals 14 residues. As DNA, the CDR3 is TGTGCCACAAAAACTAGCGGAAAGTACAATGAGCAGTTCTTC. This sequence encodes CATKTSGKYNEQFF.

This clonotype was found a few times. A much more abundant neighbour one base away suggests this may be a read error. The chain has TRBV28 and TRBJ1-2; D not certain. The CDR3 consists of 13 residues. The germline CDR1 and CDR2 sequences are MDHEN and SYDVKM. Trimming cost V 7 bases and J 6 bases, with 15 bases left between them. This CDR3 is CASTLGQVDGYTF. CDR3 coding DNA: TGTGCCAGCACCTTAGGCCAGGTAGATGGCTACACCTTC.

Written as DNA, the CDR3 is TGTGCCAGCAGCTCGACAGTCGAAGCTTTCTTT. Its translation: CASSSTVEAFF. The rearrangement joins TRBV7-9 to TRBJ1-1; possible D gene TRBD1, 5 bases. Trimming took off 4 bases at V and 8 bases at J, with 8 bases between the two ends. There are 11 residues in the CDR3. The germline V gene encodes CDR1 SEHNR and CDR2 FQNEAQ (reference sequence). Full variable domain (missing parts from reference TRBV7-9 and TRBJ1-1): DTGVSQNPRHKITKRGQNVTFRCDPISEHNRLYWYRQTLGQGPEFLTYFQNEAQLEKSRLLSDRFSAERPKGSFSTLEIQRTEQGDSAMYLCASSSTVEAFFGQGTRLTVV.

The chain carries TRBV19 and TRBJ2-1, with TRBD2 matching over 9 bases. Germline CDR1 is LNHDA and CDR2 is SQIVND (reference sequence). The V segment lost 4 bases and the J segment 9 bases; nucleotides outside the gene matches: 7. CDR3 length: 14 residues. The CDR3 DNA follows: TGTGCCAGTAGTACCCGCGGGGGGGCGGGTGAGCAGTTCTTC. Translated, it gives CASSTRGGAGEQFF.

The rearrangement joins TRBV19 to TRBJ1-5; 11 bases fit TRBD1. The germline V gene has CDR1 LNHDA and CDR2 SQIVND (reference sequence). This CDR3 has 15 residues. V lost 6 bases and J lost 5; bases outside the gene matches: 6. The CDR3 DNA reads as TGTGCCAGTAGACCTGGACAGGGGGCGGATCAGCCCCAGCATTTT. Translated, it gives CASRPGQGADQPQHF.

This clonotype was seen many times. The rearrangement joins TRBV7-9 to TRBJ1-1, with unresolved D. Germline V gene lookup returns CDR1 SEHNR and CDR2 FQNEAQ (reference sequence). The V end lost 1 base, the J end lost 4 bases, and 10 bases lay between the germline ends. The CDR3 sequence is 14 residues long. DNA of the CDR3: TGTGCCAGCAGCTTAGACCTCGGGTTCACTGAAGCTTTCTTT. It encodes CASSLDLGFTEAFF.

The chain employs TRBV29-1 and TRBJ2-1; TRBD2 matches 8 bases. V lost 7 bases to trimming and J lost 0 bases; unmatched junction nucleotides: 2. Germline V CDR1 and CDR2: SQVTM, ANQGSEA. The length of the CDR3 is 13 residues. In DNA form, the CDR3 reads TGCAGCGCCGGGAGGGGCTCCTACAATGAGCAGTTCTTC. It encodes CSAGRGSYNEQFF.

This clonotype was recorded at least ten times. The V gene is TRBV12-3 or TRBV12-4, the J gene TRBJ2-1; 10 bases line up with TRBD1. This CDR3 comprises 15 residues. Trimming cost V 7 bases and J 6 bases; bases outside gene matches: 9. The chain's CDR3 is CASTWGRTGGNEQFF. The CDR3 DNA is TGTGCCAGCACCTGGGGCCGGACAGGGGGCAATGAGCAGTTCTTC.

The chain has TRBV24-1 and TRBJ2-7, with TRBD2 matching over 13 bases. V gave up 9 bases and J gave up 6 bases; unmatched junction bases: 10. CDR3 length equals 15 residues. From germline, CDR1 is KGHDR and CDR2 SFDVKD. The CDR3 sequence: CATGLAGAISGEQYV. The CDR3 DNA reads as TGTGCCACCGGACTAGCGGGAGCTATTTCTGGCGAGCAGTACGTC.

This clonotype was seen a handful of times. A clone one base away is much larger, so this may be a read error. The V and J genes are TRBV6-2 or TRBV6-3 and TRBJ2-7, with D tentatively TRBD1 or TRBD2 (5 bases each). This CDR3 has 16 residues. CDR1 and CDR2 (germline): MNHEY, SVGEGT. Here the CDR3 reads CASSPLWGLSSCEQYF. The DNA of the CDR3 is TGTGCCAGCAGTCCCCTTTGGGGGTTGAGCTCCTGCGAGCAGTACTTC.

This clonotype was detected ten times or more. Here the CDR3 reads CASSLVSPGEQFF. The CDR3 DNA reads TGTGCCAGCAGCTTAGTTTCACCGGGTGAGCAGTTCTTC. This sequence joins TRBV7-2 and TRBJ2-1; no definite D call. Germline loops: CDR1 SGHTA, CDR2 FQGNSA. This CDR3 is 13 amino acids long. Trimming removed 1 base at V and 9 bases at J, with 10 bases between.

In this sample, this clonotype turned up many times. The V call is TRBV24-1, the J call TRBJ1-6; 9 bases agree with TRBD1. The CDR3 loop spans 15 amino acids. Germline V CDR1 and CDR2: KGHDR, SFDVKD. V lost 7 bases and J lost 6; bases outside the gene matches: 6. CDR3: CATRHRGRGNSPLHF. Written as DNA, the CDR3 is TGTGCCACCAGACACAGGGGGCGCGGTAATTCACCCCTCCACTTT.

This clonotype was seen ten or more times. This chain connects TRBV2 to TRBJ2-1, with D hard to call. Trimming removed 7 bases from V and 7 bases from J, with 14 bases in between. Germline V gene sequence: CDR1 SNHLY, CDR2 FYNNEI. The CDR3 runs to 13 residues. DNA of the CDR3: TGTGCCAGCACCCACACCGAAAAGAATGAGCAGTTCTTC. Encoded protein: CASTHTEKNEQFF.

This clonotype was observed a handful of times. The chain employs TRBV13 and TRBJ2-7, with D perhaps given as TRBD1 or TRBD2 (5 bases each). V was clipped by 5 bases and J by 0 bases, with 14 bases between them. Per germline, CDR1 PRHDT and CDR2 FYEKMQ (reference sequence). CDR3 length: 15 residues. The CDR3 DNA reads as TGTGCCAGCAGCCAGCTGGGGGAGAGCTCCTACGAGCAGTACTTC. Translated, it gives CASSQLGESSYEQYF.

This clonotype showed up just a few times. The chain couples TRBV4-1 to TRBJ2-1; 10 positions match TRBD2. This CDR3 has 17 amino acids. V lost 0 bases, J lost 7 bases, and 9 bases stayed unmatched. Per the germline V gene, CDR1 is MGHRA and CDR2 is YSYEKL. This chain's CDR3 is CASSQDPGAGGENEQFF. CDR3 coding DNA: TGCGCCAGCAGCCAAGACCCTGGAGCGGGGGGGGAGAATGAGCAGTTCTTC.

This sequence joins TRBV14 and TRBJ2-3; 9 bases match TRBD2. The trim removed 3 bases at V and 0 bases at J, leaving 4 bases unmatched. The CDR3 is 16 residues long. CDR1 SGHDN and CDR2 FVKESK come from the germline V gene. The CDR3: CASSHKTSGSTDTQYF. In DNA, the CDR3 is TGTGCCAGCAGCCACAAAACTAGCGGGAGCACAGATACGCAGTATTTT.

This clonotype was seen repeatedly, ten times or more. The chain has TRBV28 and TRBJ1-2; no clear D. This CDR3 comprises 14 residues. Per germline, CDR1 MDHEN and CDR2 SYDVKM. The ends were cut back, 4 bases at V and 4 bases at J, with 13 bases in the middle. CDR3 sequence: CASSWRVAGYGYTF. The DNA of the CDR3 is TGTGCCAGCAGTTGGAGGGTTGCGGGCTATGGCTACACCTTC.

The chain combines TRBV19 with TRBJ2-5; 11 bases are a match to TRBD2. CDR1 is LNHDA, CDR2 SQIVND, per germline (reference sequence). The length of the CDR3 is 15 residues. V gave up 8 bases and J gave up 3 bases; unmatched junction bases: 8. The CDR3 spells CASAMTLAGEETQYF. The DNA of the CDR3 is TGTGCCAGTGCCATGACACTAGCGGGGGAAGAGACCCAGTACTTC.

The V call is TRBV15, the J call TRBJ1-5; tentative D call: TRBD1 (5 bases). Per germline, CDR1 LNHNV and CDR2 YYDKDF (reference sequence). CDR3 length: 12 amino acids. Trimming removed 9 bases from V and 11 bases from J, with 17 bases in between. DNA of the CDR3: TGTGCCACAGAAAACCCGGGGGGAGCCCAGCATTTT. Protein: CATENPGGAQHF. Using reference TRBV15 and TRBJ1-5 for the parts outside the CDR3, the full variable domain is DAMVIQNPRYQVTQFGKPVTLSCSQTLNHNVMYWYQQKSSQAPKLLFHYYDKDFNNEADTPDNFQSRRPNTSFCFLDIRSPGLGDTAMYLCATENPGGAQHFGDGTRLSIL.

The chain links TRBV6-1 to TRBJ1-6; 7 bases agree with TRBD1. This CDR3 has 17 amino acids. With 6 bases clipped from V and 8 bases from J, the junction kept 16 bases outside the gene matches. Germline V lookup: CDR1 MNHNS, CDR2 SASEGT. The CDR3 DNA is TGTGCCAGCAGCGAGTCGACAGGGTCCTCGACTTATTCACCCCTCCACTTT. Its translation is CASSESTGSSTYSPLHF.

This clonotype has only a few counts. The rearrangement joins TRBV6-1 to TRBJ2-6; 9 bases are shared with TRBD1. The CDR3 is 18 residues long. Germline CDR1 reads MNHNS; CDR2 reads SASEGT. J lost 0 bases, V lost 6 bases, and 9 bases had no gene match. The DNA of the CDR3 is TGTGCCAGCAGGGACGGACAGGGGACCCTCTCTGGGGCCAACGTCCTGACTTTC. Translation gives CASRDGQGTLSGANVLTF.

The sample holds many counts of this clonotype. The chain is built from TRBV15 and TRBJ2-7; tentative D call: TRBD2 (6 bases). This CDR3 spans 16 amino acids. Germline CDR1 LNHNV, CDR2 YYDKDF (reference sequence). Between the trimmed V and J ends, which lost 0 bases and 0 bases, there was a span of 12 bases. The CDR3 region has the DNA TGTGCCACCAGCAGAGACGGGACTCGCAGCTCCTACGAGCAGTACTTC. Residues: CATSRDGTRSSYEQYF.

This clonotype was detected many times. CDR3 nucleotides: TGCAGTGCTAGAGACCAGGAAGGTGCAAGCGCAGATACGCAGTATTTT. It specifies CSARDQEGASADTQYF. The V call is TRBV20-1, the J call TRBJ2-3; D uncertain. CDR3 length: 16 amino acids. V lost 0 bases, J lost 4 bases, and 17 bases lay in between. In germline, CDR1 is DFQATT, CDR2 SNEGSKA (reference sequence).

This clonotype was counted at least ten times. CDR3 amino acids: CSARDTDRVYNEQFF. The CDR3 coding sequence is TGCAGTGCTAGAGACACTGACAGGGTATACAATGAGCAGTTCTTC. The chain employs TRBV20-1 and TRBJ2-1; 7 positions match TRBD1. Germline trimming cut 0 bases from V and 4 bases from J; bases unmatched to any gene: 6. This CDR3 region has 15 residues. Germline values: CDR1 DFQATT, CDR2 SNEGSKA (reference sequence).

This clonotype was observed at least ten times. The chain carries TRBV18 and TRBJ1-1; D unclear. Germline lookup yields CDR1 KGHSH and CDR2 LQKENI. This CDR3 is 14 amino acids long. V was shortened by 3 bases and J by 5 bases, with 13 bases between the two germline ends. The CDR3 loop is CASSPTGWRTEAFF. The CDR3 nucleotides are TGTGCCAGCTCACCGACGGGGTGGAGGACTGAAGCTTTCTTT.

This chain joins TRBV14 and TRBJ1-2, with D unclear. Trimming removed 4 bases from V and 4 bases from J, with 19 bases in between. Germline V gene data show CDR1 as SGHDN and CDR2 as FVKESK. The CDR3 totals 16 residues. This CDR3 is CASSLVGSSRLYGYTF. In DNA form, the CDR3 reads TGTGCCAGCAGCCTGGTTGGAAGTAGCCGACTCTATGGCTACACCTTC.

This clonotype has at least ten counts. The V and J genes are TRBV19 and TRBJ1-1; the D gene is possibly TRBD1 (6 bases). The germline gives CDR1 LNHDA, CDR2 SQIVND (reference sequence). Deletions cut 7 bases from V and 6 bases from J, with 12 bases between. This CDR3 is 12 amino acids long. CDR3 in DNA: TGTGCCAGTAACATACAGGGTGCTGAAGCTTTCTTT. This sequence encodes CASNIQGAEAFF.

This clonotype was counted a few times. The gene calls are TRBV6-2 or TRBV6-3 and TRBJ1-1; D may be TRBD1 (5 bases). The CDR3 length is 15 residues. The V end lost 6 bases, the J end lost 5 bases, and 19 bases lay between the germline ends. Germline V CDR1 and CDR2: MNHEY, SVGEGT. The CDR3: CASRPDSPWGTEAFF. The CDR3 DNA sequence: TGTGCCAGCAGGCCCGACAGTCCGTGGGGGACTGAAGCTTTCTTT.